Described below is a single T cell receptor beta chain sequence and its context. The antigen remains unidentified. Both about-4-week and about-12-week second-dose recipients were combined. This sample stems from a study of T cell responses to AZD1222 COVID-19 vaccine. Points from the study as a whole: At 160-218 and 743-854, vaccine-associated CD4 TCRs were dominant, and they spanned spike.

This CDR3 is built from 15 residues. The germline V gene has CDR1 MDHEN and CDR2 SYDVKM. The trim removed 4 bases at V and 7 bases at J, leaving 9 bases unmatched. Sequencing used immunoSEQ multiplex PCR; TCRdb keeps in-frame clones, though not all of them. The repertoire holds 100,000 or so clones, with roughly 87% as singletons. This TCR was recovered from an adult who received the AZD1222 COVID-19 vaccine. The sequenced sample was peripheral blood, obtained 28 days after the second AZD1222 dose. V and J are TRBV28 and TRBJ1-5; 8 bases agree with TRBD1. The CDR3 region is CASSSSPGQDQPQHF. Here the CDR3 DNA reads TGTGCCAGCAGTTCCTCTCCGGGACAGGACCAGCCCCAGCATTTT.